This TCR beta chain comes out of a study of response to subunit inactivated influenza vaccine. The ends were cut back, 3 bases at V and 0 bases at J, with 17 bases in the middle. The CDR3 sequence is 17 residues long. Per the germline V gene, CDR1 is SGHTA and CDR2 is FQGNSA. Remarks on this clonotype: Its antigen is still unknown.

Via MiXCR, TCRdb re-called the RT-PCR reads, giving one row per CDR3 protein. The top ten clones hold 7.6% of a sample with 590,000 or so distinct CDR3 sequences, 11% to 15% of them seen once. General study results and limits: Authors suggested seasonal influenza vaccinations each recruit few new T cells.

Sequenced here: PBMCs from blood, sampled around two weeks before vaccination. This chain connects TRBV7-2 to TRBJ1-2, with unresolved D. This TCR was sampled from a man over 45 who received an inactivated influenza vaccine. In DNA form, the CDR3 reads TGTGCCAGCAGCTTCACCCAACTCGGGTCGGCTAACTATGGCTACACCTTC. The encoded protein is CASSFTQLGSANYGYTF.